This T cell receptor beta chain was sequenced during a study of shared clonotypes between healthy human individuals. About the study: The people who gave samples were a couple of women and a few men aged 18 to 49.

Findings and caveats of the study: Unshared clonotypes carried lower generation probabilities than those common to all four donors. Some naive CD4 clonotypes, around 5%, turned up in common across four donors. Having only a few donors restricted how much genetic and exposure-history diversity was captured.

It was CD45RO-negative cells, positively selected for CCR7, that made up naive CD8 cells, with terminally differentiated effector memory CD45RA+ cells excluded. Assay: immunoSEQ multiplex PCR; the TCRdb copy retains only in-frame clones and omits some. The profile shows about 680,000 clones, about 91% of them singletons. Between the trimmed V and J ends, which lost 4 bases and 12 bases, there was a span of 18 bases. Germline V gene lookup returns CDR1 MNHNS and CDR2 SASEGT. The CDR3 sequence is 14 residues long. On this clone: Its antigen is unidentified.

The chain combines TRBV6-1 with TRBJ1-4; the D gene is possibly TRBD1 (6 bases). Sequences were obtained from naive CD8+ T cells sorted from blood. The receptor was isolated from a man between 25 and 39 years old in good health. The CDR3 is CASSARQVGWELFF. The DNA of the CDR3 is TGTGCCAGCAGTGCCCGACAGGTGGGCTGGGAACTGTTTTTT.